In this sample, the clone carrying this TCR beta chain turned up once. The CDR3 has 19 residues. With V trimmed by 4 bases and J by 7 bases, 21 bases remained unmatched. Assay: immunoSEQ multiplex PCR; the TCRdb copy retains only in-frame clones and omits some. There are 100,000 to 150,000 clones in the sample; about 88% occur only once, and about 1% lies in the top ten. The data were obtained in a study of cytomegalovirus exposure and HLA in healthy donors. The clonotype originates from a woman aged 18-29 years in good health and CMV-seronegative. The V call is TRBV5-3, the J call TRBJ1-5, with TRBD1 matching over 9 bases. TRBV5-3 is identified as an open reading frame with a role that is uncertain. The sequenced sample consisted of PBMCs. CDR3 protein: CARSPPRRQGDVVWQPQHF. The CDR3 coding sequence is TGTGCCAGAAGCCCCCCCCGCCGACAGGGGGACGTGGTGTGGCAGCCCCAGCATTTT.